This TCR beta chain stems from a study of blood T cell repertoires in COVID-19. About the study: From the United States, Italy and Spain came samples of acute and convalescent COVID-19.

Source study methods: Amplifying reference gene primers gave estimates of nucleated cell counts. TCRdb keeps only in-frame clones here, not all; method: immunoSEQ multiplex PCR. That table gives V, J and clone size, and the DNA gave D and trimming. The sample carries roughly 150,000 clones, around 86% recorded once. The CDR3 spans 13 residues. CDR1 is MDHEN and CDR2 is SYDVKM in the germline V gene. V was pared by 8 bases and J by 1 base, with 8 bases between. Seattle's enrolled individuals joined amid active infection and were then monitored longitudinally. This sequence joins TRBV28 and TRBJ2-2; no definite D call. The receptor was derived from a woman at least 80 years old with COVID-19, enrolled during active disease. Sequences were obtained from peripheral blood. In DNA form, the CDR3 reads TGTGCCAGCGAGCAGGTGAACACCGGGGAGCTGTTTTTT. The encoded protein is CASEQVNTGELFF.